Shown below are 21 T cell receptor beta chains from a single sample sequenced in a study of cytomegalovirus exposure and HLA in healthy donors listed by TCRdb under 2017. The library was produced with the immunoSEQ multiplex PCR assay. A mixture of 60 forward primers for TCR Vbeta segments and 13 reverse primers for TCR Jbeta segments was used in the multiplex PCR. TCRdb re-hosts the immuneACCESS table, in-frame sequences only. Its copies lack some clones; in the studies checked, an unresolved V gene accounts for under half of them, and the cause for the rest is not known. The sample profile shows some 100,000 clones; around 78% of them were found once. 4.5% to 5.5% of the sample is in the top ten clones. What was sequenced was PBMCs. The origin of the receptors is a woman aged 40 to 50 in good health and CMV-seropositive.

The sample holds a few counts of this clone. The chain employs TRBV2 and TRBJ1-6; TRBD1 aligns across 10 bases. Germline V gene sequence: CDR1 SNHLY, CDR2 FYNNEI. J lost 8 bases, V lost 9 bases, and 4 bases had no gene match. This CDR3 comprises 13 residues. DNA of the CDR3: TGTGCCAGAACGGACAGGGGGGATTCACCCCTCCACTTT. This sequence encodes CARTDRGDSPLHF.

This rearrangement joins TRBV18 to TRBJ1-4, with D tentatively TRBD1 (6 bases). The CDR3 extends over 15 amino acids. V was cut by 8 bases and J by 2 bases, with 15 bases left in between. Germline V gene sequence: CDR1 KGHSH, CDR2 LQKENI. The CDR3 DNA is TGTGCCAGCGCCCTACAGGGTGGGACTAATGAAAAACTGTTTTTT. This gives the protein CASALQGGTNEKLFF.

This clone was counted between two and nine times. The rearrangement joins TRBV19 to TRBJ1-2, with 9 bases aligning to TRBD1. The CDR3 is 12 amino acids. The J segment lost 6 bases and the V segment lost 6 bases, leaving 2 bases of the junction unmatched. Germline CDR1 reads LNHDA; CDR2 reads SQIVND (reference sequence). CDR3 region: CASRQGAHGYTF. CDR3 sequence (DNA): TGTGCCAGTAGACAGGGGGCGCATGGCTACACCTTC.

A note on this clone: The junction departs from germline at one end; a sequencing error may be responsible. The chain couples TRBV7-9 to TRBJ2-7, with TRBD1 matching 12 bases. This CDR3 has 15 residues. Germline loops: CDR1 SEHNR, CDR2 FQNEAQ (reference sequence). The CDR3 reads CSSSLGDRGQYEQYF. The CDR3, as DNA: TGTTCCAGCAGCTTAGGGGACAGGGGGCAATACGAGCAGTACTTC. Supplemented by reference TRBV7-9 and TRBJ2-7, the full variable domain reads DTGVSQNPRHKITKRGQNVTFRCDPISEHNRLYWYRQTLGQGPEFLTYFQNEAQLEKSRLLSDRFSAERPKGSFSTLEIQRTEQGDSAMYLCSSSLGDRGQYEQYFGPGTRLTVT.

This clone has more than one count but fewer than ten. CDR3 in amino acids: CASSLPGRYTEAFF. The CDR3, as DNA: TGTGCCAGTAGTCTCCCCGGCAGGTACACTGAAGCTTTCTTT. The chain is built from TRBV19 and TRBJ1-1; D is ambiguous. The CDR3 loop spans 14 amino acids. Germline CDR1 reads LNHDA; CDR2 reads SQIVND (reference sequence). V dropped 5 bases and J dropped 3 bases, with 13 bases sitting between them.

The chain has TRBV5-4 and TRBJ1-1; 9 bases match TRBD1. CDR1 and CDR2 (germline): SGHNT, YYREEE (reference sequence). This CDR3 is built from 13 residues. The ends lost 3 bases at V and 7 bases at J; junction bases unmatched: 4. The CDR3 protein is CASSSTGGIEAFF. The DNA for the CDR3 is TGTGCCAGCAGCTCGACAGGGGGTATTGAAGCTTTCTTT.

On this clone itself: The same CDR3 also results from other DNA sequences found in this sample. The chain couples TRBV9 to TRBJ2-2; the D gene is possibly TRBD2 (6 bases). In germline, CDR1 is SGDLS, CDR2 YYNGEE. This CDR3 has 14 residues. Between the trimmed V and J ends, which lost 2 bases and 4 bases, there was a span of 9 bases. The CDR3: CASSVGGGTGELFF. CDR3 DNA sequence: TGTGCCAGCAGCGTGGGGGGAGGCACCGGGGAGCTGTTTTTT.

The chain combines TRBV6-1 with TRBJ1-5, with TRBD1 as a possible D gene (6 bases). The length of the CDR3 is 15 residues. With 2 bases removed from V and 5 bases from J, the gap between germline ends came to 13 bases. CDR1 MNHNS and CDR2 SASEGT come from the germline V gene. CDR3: CASSEPTGMYQPQHF. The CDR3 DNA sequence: TGTGCCAGCAGTGAACCCACAGGGATGTATCAGCCCCAGCATTTT.

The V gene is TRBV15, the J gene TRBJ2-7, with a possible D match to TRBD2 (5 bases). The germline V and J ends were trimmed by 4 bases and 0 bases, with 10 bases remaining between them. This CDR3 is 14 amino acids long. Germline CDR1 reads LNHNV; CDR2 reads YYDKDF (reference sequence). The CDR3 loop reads CATSTPEGSYEQYF. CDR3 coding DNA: TGTGCCACCAGCACACCCGAGGGCTCCTACGAGCAGTACTTC.

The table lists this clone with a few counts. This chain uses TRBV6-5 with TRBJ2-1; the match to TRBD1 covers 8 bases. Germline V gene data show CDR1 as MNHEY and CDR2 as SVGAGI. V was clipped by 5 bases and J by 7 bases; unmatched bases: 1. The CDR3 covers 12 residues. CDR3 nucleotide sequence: TGTGCCAGCAGTACAGGGGGGAATGAGCAGTTCTTC. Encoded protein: CASSTGGNEQFF.

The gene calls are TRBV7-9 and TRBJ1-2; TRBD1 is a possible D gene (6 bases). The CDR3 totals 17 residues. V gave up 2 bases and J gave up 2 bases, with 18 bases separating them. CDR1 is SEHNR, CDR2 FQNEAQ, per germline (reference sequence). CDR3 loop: CASSLYPLQQGNYGYTF. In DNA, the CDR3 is TGTGCCAGCAGCTTATATCCCCTTCAACAGGGAAACTATGGCTACACCTTC.

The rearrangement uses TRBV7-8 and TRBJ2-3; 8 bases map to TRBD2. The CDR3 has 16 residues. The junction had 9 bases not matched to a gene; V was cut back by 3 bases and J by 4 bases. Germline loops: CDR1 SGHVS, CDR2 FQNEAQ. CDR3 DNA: TGTGCCAGCAGCTTCTCTCTAGCGGGTAACGCAGATACGCAGTATTTT. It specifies CASSFSLAGNADTQYF.

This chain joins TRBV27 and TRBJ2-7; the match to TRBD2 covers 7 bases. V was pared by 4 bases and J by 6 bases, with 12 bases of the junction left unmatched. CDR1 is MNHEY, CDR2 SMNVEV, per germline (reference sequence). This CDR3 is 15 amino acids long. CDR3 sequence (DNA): TGTGCCAGCAGTTCCTACCTGAGACTAGCTGTCGAGCAGTACTTC. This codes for CASSSYLRLAVEQYF.

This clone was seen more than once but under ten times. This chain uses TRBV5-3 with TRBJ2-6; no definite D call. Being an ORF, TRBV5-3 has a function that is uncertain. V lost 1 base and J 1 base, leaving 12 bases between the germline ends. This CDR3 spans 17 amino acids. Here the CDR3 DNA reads TGTGCCAGAAGCTTGTTGCCCCACTCGTCTGGGGCCAACGTCCTGACTTTC. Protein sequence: CARSLLPHSSGANVLTF.

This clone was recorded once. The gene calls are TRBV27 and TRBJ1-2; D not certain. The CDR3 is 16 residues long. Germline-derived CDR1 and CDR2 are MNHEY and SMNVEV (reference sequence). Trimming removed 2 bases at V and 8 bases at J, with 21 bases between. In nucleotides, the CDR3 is TGTGCCAGCAGTTTAGGTCCGGCCCGAGAGGGTGAGGGCTACACCTTC. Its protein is CASSLGPAREGEGYTF.

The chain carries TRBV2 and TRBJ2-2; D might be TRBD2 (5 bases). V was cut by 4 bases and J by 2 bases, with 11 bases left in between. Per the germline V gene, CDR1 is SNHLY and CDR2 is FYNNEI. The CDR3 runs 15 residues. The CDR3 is CASSGAGTNTGELFF. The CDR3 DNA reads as TGTGCCAGCAGTGGGGCGGGTACAAACACCGGGGAGCTGTTTTTT.

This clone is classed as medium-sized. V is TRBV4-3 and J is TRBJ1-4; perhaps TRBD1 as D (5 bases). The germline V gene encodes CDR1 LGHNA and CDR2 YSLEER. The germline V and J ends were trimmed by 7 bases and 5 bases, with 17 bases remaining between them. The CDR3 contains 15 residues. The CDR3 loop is CASILGQGLNEKLFF. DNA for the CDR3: TGCGCCAGCATCCTTGGGCAGGGCCTAAATGAAAAACTGTTTTTT.

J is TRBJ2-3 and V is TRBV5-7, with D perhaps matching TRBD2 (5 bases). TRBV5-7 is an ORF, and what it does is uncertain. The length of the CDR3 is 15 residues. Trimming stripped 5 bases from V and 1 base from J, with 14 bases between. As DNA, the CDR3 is TGTGCCAGCAGACTCCGGGGTTGTTGCACAGATACGCAGTATTTT. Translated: CASRLRGCCTDTQYF.

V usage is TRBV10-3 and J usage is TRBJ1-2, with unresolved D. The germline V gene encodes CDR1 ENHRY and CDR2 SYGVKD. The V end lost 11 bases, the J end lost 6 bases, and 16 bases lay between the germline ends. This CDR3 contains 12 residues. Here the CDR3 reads CAAHGRSDGYTF. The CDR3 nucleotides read TGTGCCGCTCACGGCCGGAGCGATGGCTACACCTTC.

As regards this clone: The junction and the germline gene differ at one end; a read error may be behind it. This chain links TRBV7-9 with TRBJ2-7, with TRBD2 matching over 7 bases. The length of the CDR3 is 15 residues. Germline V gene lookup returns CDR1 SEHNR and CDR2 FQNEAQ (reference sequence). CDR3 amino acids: CSSSSGRESSYEQYF. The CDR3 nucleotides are TGTTCCAGCAGCTCTGGGAGGGAAAGTTCCTACGAGCAGTACTTC.

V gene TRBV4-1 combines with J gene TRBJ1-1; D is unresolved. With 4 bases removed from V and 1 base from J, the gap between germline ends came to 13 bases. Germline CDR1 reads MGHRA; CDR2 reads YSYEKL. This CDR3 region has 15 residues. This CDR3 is CASSPPPRGNTEAFF. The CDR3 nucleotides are TGCGCCAGCAGCCCCCCCCCACGGGGGAACACTGAAGCTTTCTTT.